The entry that follows covers one T cell receptor (beta chain) sequence. Its antigen remains unidentified. V shed 4 bases and J shed 4 bases, with 10 bases lying between them. The CDR3 covers 14 residues. Germline-derived CDR1 and CDR2 are SGHTA and FQGNSA. The data were obtained in a study of cytomegalovirus exposure and HLA in healthy donors. Study-wide background: About four fifths of around 400 genotyped donors fell in the Caucasian-associated ancestry cluster.

13 Jbeta primers and 60 Vbeta primers were used for the PCR. Some clones are missing from TCRdb's copy, which holds only in-frame ones; the method was immunoSEQ multiplex PCR. This table holds about 150,000 clones, 75% to 85% found once. General study findings and limits: DRB1 showed the most TCR associations and HLA-C the fewest in a later analysis, as rates varied by HLA locus. Later analysis associated a missense DCLRE1C variant with TCR beta V- and J-gene trimming.

This chain joins TRBV7-2 and TRBJ1-4; D may be TRBD1 (6 bases). Source material: PBMCs. This receptor was obtained from a young woman in good health and CMV-seropositive. CDR3 nucleotide sequence: TGTGCCAGCAGCTCCGACAGGATTAATGAAAAACTGTTTTTT. Translated, it gives CASSSDRINEKLFF.